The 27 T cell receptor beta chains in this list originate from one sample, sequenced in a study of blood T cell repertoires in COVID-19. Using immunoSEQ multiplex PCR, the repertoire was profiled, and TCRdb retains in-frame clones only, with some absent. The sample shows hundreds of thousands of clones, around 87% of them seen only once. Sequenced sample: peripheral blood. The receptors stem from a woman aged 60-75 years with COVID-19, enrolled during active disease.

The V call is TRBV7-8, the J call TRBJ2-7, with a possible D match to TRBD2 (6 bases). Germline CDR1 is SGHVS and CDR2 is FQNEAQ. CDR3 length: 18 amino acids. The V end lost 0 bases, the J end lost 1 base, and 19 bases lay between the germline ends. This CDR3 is CASSLAEQSWGVSYEQYF. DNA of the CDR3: TGTGCCAGCAGCTTAGCCGAACAGTCCTGGGGGGTTTCCTACGAGCAGTACTTC. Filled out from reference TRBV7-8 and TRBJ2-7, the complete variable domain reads GAGVSQSPRYKVAKRGQDVALRCDPISGHVSLFWYQQALGQGPEFLTYFQNEAQLDKSGLPSDRFFAERPEGSVSTLKIQRTQQEDSAVYLCASSLAEQSWGVSYEQYFGPGTRLTVT.

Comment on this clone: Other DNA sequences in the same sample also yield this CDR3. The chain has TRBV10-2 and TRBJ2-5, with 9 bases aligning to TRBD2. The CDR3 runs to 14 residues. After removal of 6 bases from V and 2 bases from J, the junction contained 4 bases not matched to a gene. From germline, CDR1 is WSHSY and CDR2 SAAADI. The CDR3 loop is CASSLAGTQETQYF. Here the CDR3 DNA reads TGCGCCAGCAGCCTAGCGGGGACACAAGAGACCCAGTACTTC.

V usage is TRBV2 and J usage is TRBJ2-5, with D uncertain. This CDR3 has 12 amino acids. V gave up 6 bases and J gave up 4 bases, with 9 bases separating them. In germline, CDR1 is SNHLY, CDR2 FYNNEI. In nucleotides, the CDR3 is TGTGCCAGCAGGCAGGCCGGAGAGACCCAGTACTTC. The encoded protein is CASRQAGETQYF.

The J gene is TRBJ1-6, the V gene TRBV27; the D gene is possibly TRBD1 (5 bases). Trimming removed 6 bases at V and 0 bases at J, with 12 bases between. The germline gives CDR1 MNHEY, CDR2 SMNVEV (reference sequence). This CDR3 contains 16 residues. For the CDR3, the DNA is TGTGCCAGCAGCCTTAGACAGAGCTCCTATAATTCACCCCTCCACTTT. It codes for CASSLRQSSYNSPLHF.

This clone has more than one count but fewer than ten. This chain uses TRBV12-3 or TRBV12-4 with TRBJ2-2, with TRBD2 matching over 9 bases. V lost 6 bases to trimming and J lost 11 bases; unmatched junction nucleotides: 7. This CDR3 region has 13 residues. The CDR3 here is CASRRGGLAELFF. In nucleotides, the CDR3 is TGTGCCAGCAGGCGGGGGGGCCTCGCAGAGCTGTTTTTT.

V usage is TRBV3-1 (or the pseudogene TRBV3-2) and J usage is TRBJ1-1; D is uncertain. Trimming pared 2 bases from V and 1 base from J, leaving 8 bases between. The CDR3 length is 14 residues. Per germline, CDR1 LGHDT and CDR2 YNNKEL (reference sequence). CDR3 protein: CASSQRETNTEAFF. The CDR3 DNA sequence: TGTGCCAGCAGCCAACGGGAGACGAACACTGAAGCTTTCTTT.

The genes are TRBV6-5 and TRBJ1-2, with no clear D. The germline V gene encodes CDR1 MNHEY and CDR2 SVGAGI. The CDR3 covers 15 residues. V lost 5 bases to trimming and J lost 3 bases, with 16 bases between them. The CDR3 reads CASSPTPGFDYGYTF. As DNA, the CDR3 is TGTGCCAGCAGTCCGACACCTGGATTTGACTATGGCTACACCTTC.

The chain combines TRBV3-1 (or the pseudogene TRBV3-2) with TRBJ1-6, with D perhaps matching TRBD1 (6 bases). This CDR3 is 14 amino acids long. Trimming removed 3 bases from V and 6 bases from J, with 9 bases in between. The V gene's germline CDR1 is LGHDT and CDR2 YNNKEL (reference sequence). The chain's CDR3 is CASSQRDTNSPLHF. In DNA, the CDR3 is TGTGCCAGCAGCCAGAGGGACACTAATTCACCCCTCCACTTT.

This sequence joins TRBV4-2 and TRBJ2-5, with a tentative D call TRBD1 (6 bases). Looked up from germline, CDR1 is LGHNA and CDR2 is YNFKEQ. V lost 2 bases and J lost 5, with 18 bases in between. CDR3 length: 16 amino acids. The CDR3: CASSQREGDARETQYF. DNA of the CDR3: TGTGCCAGCAGCCAACGAGAGGGGGACGCCCGGGAGACCCAGTACTTC.

CDR3 protein: CASSQEPKLNQPQHF. DNA for the CDR3: TGCGCCAGCAGCCAAGAACCGAAGCTCAATCAGCCCCAGCATTTT. The chain recombines TRBV4-1 with TRBJ1-5; D is undetermined. V was cut by 0 bases and J by 3 bases, with 9 bases left in between. In germline, CDR1 is MGHRA, CDR2 YSYEKL. The CDR3 totals 15 residues.

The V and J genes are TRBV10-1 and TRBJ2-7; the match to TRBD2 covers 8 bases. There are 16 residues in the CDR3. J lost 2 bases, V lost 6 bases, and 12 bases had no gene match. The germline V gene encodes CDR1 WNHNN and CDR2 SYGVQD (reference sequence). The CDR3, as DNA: TGCGCCAGCAGCGACCCCAGGGGCGGGGGGCCCTACGAGCAGTACTTC. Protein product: CASSDPRGGGPYEQYF.

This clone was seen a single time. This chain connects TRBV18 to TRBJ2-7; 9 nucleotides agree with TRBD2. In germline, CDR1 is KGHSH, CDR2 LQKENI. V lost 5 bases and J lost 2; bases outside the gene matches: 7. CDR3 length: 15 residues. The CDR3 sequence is CASSTGTSSTYEQYF. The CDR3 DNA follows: TGTGCCAGCTCAACCGGGACTAGCTCAACCTACGAGCAGTACTTC.

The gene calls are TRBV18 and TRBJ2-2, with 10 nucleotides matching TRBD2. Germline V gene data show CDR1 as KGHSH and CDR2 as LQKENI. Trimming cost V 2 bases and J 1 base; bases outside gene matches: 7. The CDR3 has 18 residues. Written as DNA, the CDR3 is TGTGCCAGCTCACCATGGATAGCGGGGGGCCGGAACACCGGGGAGCTGTTTTTT. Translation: CASSPWIAGGRNTGELFF. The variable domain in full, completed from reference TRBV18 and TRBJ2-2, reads NAGVMQNPRHLVRRRGQEARLRCSPMKGHSHVYWYRQLPEEGLKFMVYLQKENIIDESGMPKERFSAEFPKEGPSILRIQQVVRGDSAAYFCASSPWIAGGRNTGELFFGEGSRLTVL.

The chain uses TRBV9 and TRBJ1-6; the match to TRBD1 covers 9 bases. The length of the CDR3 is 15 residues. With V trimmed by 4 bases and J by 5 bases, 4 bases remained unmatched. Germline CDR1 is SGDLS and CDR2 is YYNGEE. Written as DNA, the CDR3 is TGTGCCAGCAGCTTAGGACAGGGGAATAATTCACCCCTCCACTTT. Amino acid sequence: CASSLGQGNNSPLHF.

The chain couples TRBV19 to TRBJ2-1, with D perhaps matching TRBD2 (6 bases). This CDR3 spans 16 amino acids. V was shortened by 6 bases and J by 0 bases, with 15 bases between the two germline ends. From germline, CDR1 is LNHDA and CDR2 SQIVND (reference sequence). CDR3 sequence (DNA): TGTGCCAGTAGAGTGACTAGTTCGACCTCCTACAATGAGCAGTTCTTC. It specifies CASRVTSSTSYNEQFF. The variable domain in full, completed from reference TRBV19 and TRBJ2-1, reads DGGITQSPKYLFRKEGQNVTLSCEQNLNHDAMYWYRQDPGQGLRLIYYSQIVNDFQKGDIAEGYSVSREKKESFPLTVTSAQKNPTAFYLCASRVTSSTSYNEQFFGPGTRLTVL.

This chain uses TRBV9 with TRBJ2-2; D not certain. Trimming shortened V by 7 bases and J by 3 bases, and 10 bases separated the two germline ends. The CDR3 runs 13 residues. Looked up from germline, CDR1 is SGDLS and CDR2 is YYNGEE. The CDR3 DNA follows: TGTGCCAGCGGAGAAATCTACACCGGGGAGCTGTTTTTT. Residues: CASGEIYTGELFF.

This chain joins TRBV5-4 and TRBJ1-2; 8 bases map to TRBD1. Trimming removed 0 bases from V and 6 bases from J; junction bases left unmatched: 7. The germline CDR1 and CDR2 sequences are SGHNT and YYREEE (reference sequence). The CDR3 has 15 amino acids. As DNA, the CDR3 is TGTGCCAGCAGCTTGGCCACAGGGGGAGAGGATGGCTACACCTTC. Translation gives CASSLATGGEDGYTF.

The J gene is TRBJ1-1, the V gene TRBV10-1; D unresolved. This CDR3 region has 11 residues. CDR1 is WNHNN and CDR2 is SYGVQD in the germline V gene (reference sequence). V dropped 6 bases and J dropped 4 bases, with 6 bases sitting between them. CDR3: CASSRGTEAFF. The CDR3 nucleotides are TGCGCCAGCAGCCGGGGCACTGAAGCTTTCTTT.

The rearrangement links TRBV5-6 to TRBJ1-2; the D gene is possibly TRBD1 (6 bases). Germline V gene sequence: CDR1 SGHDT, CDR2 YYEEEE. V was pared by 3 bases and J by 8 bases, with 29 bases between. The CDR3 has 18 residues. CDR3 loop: CASSSIGYQQGYGVGYTF. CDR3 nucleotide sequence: TGTGCCAGCAGCTCAATAGGATACCAACAGGGATACGGAGTAGGCTACACCTTC.

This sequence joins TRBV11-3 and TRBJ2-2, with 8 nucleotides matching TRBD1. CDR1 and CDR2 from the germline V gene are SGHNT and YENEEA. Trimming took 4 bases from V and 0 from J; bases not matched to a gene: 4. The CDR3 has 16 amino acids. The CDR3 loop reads CASSSGQGTNTGELFF. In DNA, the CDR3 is TGTGCCAGCAGCTCAGGACAGGGAACGAACACCGGGGAGCTGTTTTTT.

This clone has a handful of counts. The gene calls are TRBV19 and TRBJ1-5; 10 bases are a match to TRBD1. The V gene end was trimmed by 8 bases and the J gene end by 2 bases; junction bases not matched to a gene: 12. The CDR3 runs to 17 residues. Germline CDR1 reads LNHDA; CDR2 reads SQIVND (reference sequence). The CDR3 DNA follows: TGTGCCAGTCAGTTTGGGACAGGGGTTGGGGGCAATCAGCCCCAGCATTTT. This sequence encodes CASQFGTGVGGNQPQHF.

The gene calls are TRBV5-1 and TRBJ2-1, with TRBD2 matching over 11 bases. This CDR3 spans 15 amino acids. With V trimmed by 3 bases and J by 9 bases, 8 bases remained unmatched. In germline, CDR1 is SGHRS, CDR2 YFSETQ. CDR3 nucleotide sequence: TGCGCCAGCAGCTACGGGACTAGCGGATTAACTGAGCAGTTCTTC. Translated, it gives CASSYGTSGLTEQFF.

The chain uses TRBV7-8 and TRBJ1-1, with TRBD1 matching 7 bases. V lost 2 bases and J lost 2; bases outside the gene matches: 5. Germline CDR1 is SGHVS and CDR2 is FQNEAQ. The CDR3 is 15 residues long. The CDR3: CASSLFTGANTEAFF. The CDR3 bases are TGTGCCAGCAGCTTATTCACAGGGGCAAACACTGAAGCTTTCTTT.

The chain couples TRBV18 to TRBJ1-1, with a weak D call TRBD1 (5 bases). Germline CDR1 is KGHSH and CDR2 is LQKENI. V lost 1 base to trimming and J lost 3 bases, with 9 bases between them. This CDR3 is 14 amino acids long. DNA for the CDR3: TGTGCCAGCTCACCACAGGGGATGGACACTGAAGCTTTCTTT. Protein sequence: CASSPQGMDTEAFF.

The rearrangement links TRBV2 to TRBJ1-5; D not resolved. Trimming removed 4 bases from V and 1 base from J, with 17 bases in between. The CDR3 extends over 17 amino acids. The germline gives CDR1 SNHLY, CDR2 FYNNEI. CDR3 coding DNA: TGTGCCAGCAGTGGAGGCTTTGGGTTTTGGAGCAATCAGCCCCAGCATTTT. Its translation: CASSGGFGFWSNQPQHF. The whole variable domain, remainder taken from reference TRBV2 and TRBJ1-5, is EPEVTQTPSHQVTQMGQEVILRCVPISNHLYFYWYRQILGQKVEFLVSFYNNEISEKSEIFDDQFSVERPDGSNFTLKIRSTKLEDSAMYFCASSGGFGFWSNQPQHFGDGTRLSIL.

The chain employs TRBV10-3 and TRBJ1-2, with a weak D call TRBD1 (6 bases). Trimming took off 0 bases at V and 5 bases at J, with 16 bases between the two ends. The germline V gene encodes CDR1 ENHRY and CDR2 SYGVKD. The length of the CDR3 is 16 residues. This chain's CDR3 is CAISESKGTPIYGYTF. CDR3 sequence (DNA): TGTGCCATCAGTGAGTCGAAGGGGACACCAATTTATGGCTACACCTTC.

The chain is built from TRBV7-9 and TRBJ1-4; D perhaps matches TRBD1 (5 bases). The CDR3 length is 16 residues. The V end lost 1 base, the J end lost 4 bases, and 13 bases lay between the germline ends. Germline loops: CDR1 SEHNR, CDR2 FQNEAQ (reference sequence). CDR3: CASSLGARGGNEKLFF. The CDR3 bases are TGTGCCAGCAGCTTAGGGGCAAGGGGAGGTAATGAAAAACTGTTTTTT.